Shown below are 9 T cell receptor beta chains from a single sample sequenced in a study of cytomegalovirus exposure and HLA in healthy donors. Data came from immunoSEQ multiplex PCR; TCRdb stores just in-frame clones and leaves some out. This table has under 250,000 clones, less than 85% appearing once. The specimen was PBMCs. The receptors shown here come from a woman aged 18-29 years in good health and CMV-seronegative.

The chain is built from TRBV27 and TRBJ1-1, with 12 positions matching TRBD1. Germline V gene sequence: CDR1 MNHEY, CDR2 SMNVEV (reference sequence). CDR3 size: 14 residues. The ends lost 4 bases at V and 6 bases at J; junction bases unmatched: 3. The CDR3 loop is CASSSGQGAAEAFF. For the CDR3, the DNA is TGTGCCAGCAGTTCGGGACAGGGGGCCGCTGAAGCTTTCTTT.

This clone was seen more than once but under ten times. The chain employs TRBV27 and TRBJ1-1; maybe TRBD1 (5 bases). The V end was cut by 8 bases, the J end by 8 bases, with 15 bases between. CDR3 length: 12 amino acids. The germline V gene encodes CDR1 MNHEY and CDR2 SMNVEV (reference sequence). This chain's CDR3 is CASGKGREEAFF. CDR3 nucleotides: TGTGCCAGCGGAAAGGGGCGGGAGGAAGCTTTCTTT.

The rearrangement uses TRBV28 and TRBJ1-5; D is possibly TRBD1 (6 bases). Trimming took 8 bases from V and 6 from J, leaving 14 bases between them. The CDR3 is 13 residues long. The germline gives CDR1 MDHEN, CDR2 SYDVKM. The DNA for the CDR3 is TGTGCCAGCCGCCTACAGGGCTTTCAGCCCCAGCATTTT. This translates into CASRLQGFQPQHF.

The gene calls are TRBV6-1 and TRBJ2-7; perhaps TRBD1 as D (5 bases). The germline V gene has CDR1 MNHNS and CDR2 SASEGT. V lost 5 bases and J lost 1, with 12 bases in between. The CDR3 totals 14 residues. The CDR3 region has the DNA TGTGCCAGCAGTATCGTCGACAGTTCCTACGAGCAGTACTTC. This codes for CASSIVDSSYEQYF.

This rearrangement joins TRBV7-8 to TRBJ2-7, with 7 bases matching TRBD1. The V segment lost 5 bases and the J segment 0 bases; nucleotides outside the gene matches: 7. Germline CDR1 SGHVS, CDR2 FQNEAQ. This CDR3 has 15 residues. The CDR3 sequence is CASSPSWTGSYEQYF. CDR3 nucleotide sequence: TGTGCCAGCAGCCCCTCTTGGACAGGCTCCTACGAGCAGTACTTC.

CDR3 DNA: TGCGCCAGCAGCTTAAGGGGCAGGGCAGCTTCACGAGCCACTAATGAAAAACTGTTTTTT. It is translated as CASSLRGRAASRATNEKLFF. The gene calls are TRBV5-1 and TRBJ1-4, with a possible D match to TRBD1 (5 bases). V shed 2 bases and J shed 2 bases, with 25 bases lying between them. The length of the CDR3 is 20 residues. CDR1 SGHRS and CDR2 YFSETQ come from the germline V gene.

This clone appeared once. J is TRBJ1-6 and V is TRBV4-2; no clear D gene. CDR1 is LGHNA, CDR2 YNFKEQ, per germline. CDR3 length equals 16 residues. Between the trimmed V and J ends, which lost 1 base and 9 bases, there was a span of 16 bases. The DNA for the CDR3 is TGTGCCAGCAGCCAAGCAGCAAACAGTCTTCTTTCACCCCTCCACTTT. It translates to CASSQAANSLLSPLHF.

The rearrangement joins TRBV9 to TRBJ2-1; D is ambiguous. The ends were cut back, 0 bases at V and 7 bases at J, with 8 bases in the middle. Germline CDR1 SGDLS, CDR2 YYNGEE. There are 13 residues in the CDR3. The CDR3, as DNA: TGTGCCAGCAGCGTAGGAGGCTTTAATGAGCAGTTCTTC. It translates to CASSVGGFNEQFF. Together with reference TRBV9 and TRBJ2-1, the CDR3 gives the full variable domain: DSGVTQTPKHLITATGQRVTLRCSPRSGDLSVYWYQQSLDQGLQFLIQYYNGEERAKGNILERFSAQQFPDLHSELNLSSLELGDSALYFCASSVGGFNEQFFGPGTRLTVL.

The chain recombines TRBV28 with TRBJ2-7; D not resolved. CDR3 size: 11 residues. V lost 3 bases and J 7 bases, leaving 7 bases between the germline ends. Germline V gene sequence: CDR1 MDHEN, CDR2 SYDVKM. CDR3 loop: CASSFSLEQYF. Here the CDR3 DNA reads TGTGCCAGCAGTTTTAGCTTAGAGCAGTACTTC. The whole variable domain, remainder taken from reference TRBV28 and TRBJ2-7, is DVKVTQSSRYLVKRTGEKVFLECVQDMDHENMFWYRQDPGLGLRLIYFSYDVKMKEKGDIPEGYSVSREKKERFSLILESASTNQTSMYLCASSFSLEQYFGPGTRLTVT.